This T cell receptor (beta chain) emerged from a study of Graves' ophthalmopathy and Graves' hyperthyroidism. RNA transcripts yielded amplified TCR beta CDR3 regions. HTBI primers were employed in first-round RT-PCR, then a second-round multiplex PCR followed. Via MiXCR, TCRdb re-called the multiplex PCR reads, giving one row per CDR3 protein. The sample consists of around 1.1 million distinct CDR3 sequences, 35% to 45% of them appearing once. This clonotype was picked up a small number of times. Its antigen is as yet unknown. The length of the CDR3 is 16 residues. V lost 6 bases to trimming and J lost 1 base, with 15 bases between them. CDR1 SNHLY and CDR2 FYNNEI come from the germline V gene. New diagnoses, under 2 months' duration, and ages 18 to 65 characterized the hyperthyroidism patients. Uncontrolled infections, pregnancy, lactation or other autoimmune diseases led to patient exclusion. Study results and limitations: The blood repertoire also included most expanded thyroid clonotypes above 0.001 frequency. The model reached roughly 70% sensitivity and approximately 72% specificity for predicting ophthalmopathy progression.

The sample was peripheral blood or thyroid tissue (not recorded which). The V call is TRBV2, the J call TRBJ2-2; perhaps TRBD2 as D (6 bases). The receptor comes from an adult man with Graves' hyperthyroidism. CDR3 DNA: TGTGCCAGCAGGTCCCCTGCGGGGCAGAACACCGGGGAGCTGTTTTTT. This codes for CASRSPAGQNTGELFF.